The 19 T cell receptor beta chains given below trace back to one sample, sequenced in a study of neurological immune-mediated disorders. MiXCR, run by TCRdb on the 5' RACE reads, gives a single entry per CDR3 protein. This table holds approximately 70,000 distinct CDR3 sequences, 3.9% found once. The sample consisted of PBMCs. The receptor source for this set is a man under 40 with multiple sclerosis.

This clonotype was seen at least ten times. This chain uses TRBV5-1 with TRBJ2-5; the match to TRBD2 covers 12 bases. Per the germline V gene, CDR1 is SGHRS and CDR2 is YFSETQ. The CDR3 has 17 amino acids. Trimming at V came to 0 bases and at J to 1 base, leaving 4 bases not matched to a gene. CDR3 in amino acids: CASSLVLAGGIQETQYF. The DNA of the CDR3 is TGCGCCAGCAGCTTGGTTCTAGCGGGGGGGATCCAAGAGACCCAGTACTTC.

This clonotype was counted only a few times. CDR3 nucleotides: TGCAGTGCTAGAGATCTCCTAGGCGGGCAGGGGTACAATGAGCAGTTCTTC. Its protein is CSARDLLGGQGYNEQFF. This chain joins TRBV20-1 and TRBJ2-1, with D tentatively TRBD1 (6 bases). V was trimmed by 0 bases and J by 4 bases, leaving 19 bases between them. Germline CDR1 is DFQATT and CDR2 is SNEGSKA (reference sequence). The CDR3 loop spans 17 amino acids.

In the case of this clonotype: A much more abundant neighbour one base away suggests this may be a read error. The J gene is TRBJ2-7, the V gene TRBV5-1, with D unclear. This CDR3 has 11 residues. Germline loops: CDR1 SGHRS, CDR2 YFSETQ. V shed 1 base and J shed 7 bases, with 6 bases lying between them. CDR3 amino acids: CASSLREEQYF. The DNA of the CDR3 is TGCGCCAGCAGCTTGAGGGAAGAGCAGTACTTC.

The rearrangement joins TRBV14 to TRBJ2-1; D gene ambiguous. Germline values: CDR1 SGHDN, CDR2 FVKESK. This CDR3 is 13 amino acids long. Trimming cost V 4 bases and J 11 bases, with 15 bases left between them. The CDR3 sequence is CASSRERTYQQFF. DNA of the CDR3: TGTGCCAGCAGCCGAGAGAGGACCTACCAGCAGTTCTTC.

This clonotype was recorded many times. V and J are TRBV12-3 or TRBV12-4 and TRBJ2-1, with D possibly TRBD1 on 6 matching bases. The germline V and J ends were trimmed by 0 bases and 3 bases, with 9 bases remaining between them. The CDR3 length is 15 residues. DNA of the CDR3: TGTGCCAGCAGTTTAGCAGGGGGTGGCTACAATGAGCAGTTCTTC. Its translation is CASSLAGGGYNEQFF.

With respect to this clonotype: A much larger clone lies a single base off, so this may be a read error. This CDR3 is missing its conserved last phenylalanine or tryptophan, likely due to a read error. The chain joins TRBV14 to TRBJ2-7; D is unresolved. Germline-derived CDR1 and CDR2 are SGHDN and FVKESK. V was trimmed by 8 bases and J by 2 bases, leaving 13 bases between them. The CDR3 contains 13 residues. CDR3 DNA: TGTGCCAGCTCCGGGCCGAACACCTACGAGCAGTACATC. It is translated as CASSGPNTYEQYI.

This clonotype was detected ten times or more. The chain combines TRBV5-6 with TRBJ2-7; TRBD2 might be the D (6 bases). V lost 4 bases and J lost 0, with 17 bases in between. The CDR3 is 16 amino acids. Germline loops: CDR1 SGHDT, CDR2 YYEEEE. The CDR3: CASSRGLGTSSYEQYF. Here the CDR3 DNA reads TGTGCCAGCAGCAGGGGACTCGGGACGAGCTCCTACGAGCAGTACTTC. The entire variable domain, with the rest obtained from reference TRBV5-6 and TRBJ2-7, is as follows: DAGVTQSPTHLIKTRGQQVTLRCSPKSGHDTVSWYQQALGQGPQFIFQYYEEEERQRGNFPDRFSGHQFPNYSSELNVNALLLGDSALYLCASSRGLGTSSYEQYFGPGTRLTVT.

At least ten counts were recorded for this clonotype. The chain employs TRBV7-9 and TRBJ2-7; 7 bases fit TRBD1. CDR1 and CDR2 from the germline V gene are SEHNR and FQNEAQ (reference sequence). The length of the CDR3 is 15 residues. V lost 1 base, J lost 1 base, and 4 bases stayed unmatched. CDR3 bases: TGTGCCAGCAGCTTAGAAAGGACAGGATCCTACGAGCAGTACTTC. Protein: CASSLERTGSYEQYF.

On this clonotype: Just one base apart from a much larger clone, this may be a read error. Lacking the conserved final phenylalanine or tryptophan, this CDR3 likely reflects a read error. The chain has TRBV6-4 and TRBJ2-7; 10 nucleotides align to TRBD1. The V gene end was trimmed by 10 bases and the J gene end by 6 bases; junction bases not matched to a gene: 6. The CDR3 is 12 residues long. Germline CDR1 MRHNA, CDR2 SNTAGT. CDR3 region: CATWDRGCEQYI. CDR3 coding DNA: TGTGCCACCTGGGACAGGGGTTGCGAGCAGTACATC.

This clonotype showed up many times. The chain recombines TRBV5-1 with TRBJ1-2, with 8 bases that match TRBD1. Germline V lookup: CDR1 SGHRS, CDR2 YFSETQ. V lost 4 bases to trimming and J lost 4 bases; unmatched junction nucleotides: 12. The CDR3 spans 16 residues. The CDR3 sequence is CASSTGSGGLVYGYTF. DNA for the CDR3: TGCGCCAGCAGCACGGGCTCAGGGGGCCTCGTCTATGGCTACACCTTC.

This clonotype was observed at least ten times. V is TRBV12-3 or TRBV12-4 and J is TRBJ2-1; D may match TRBD1 or TRBD2 (6 bases each). This CDR3 is 13 amino acids long. V gave up 2 bases and J gave up 7 bases, with 9 bases separating them. Here the CDR3 reads CASSLWGANEQFF. In DNA, the CDR3 is TGTGCCAGCAGTTTATGGGGGGCGAATGAGCAGTTCTTC.

This clonotype came up many times. The chain joins TRBV6-5 to TRBJ2-7; D is perhaps TRBD1 (5 bases). Trimming took off 5 bases at V and 3 bases at J, with 11 bases between the two ends. This CDR3 comprises 13 residues. Germline CDR1 MNHEY, CDR2 SVGAGI. The CDR3: CASSLDRLYEQYF. In DNA form, the CDR3 reads TGTGCCAGCAGTCTAGACAGACTCTACGAGCAGTACTTC.

This clonotype was found many times. The chain carries TRBV5-1 and TRBJ1-2; 7 bases are a match to TRBD1. V shed 0 bases, J shed 0 bases, and the junction held 8 bases outside the gene matches. CDR1 SGHRS and CDR2 YFSETQ come from the germline V gene. CDR3 length: 17 residues. CDR3 nucleotides: TGCGCCAGCAGCTTGGAACCCTGGACAGGAGCTAACTATGGCTACACCTTC. The encoded protein is CASSLEPWTGANYGYTF.

This clonotype was counted ten times or more. The chain joins TRBV7-6 to TRBJ2-7, with 9 bases lining up with TRBD2. CDR3 length: 19 residues. J lost 0 bases, V lost 1 base, and 13 bases had no gene match. Germline CDR1 reads SGHVS; CDR2 reads FNYEAQ. The CDR3 sequence: CASSLGPPSGGISSYEQYF. The CDR3 nucleotides are TGTGCCAGCAGCTTAGGGCCCCCCAGCGGGGGGATAAGCTCCTACGAGCAGTACTTC.

This clonotype appeared many times. The genes are TRBV7-8 and TRBJ1-4, with 7 nucleotides matching TRBD1. With V trimmed by 5 bases and J by 4 bases, 7 bases remained unmatched. The CDR3 spans 15 residues. The germline V gene encodes CDR1 SGHVS and CDR2 FQNEAQ. The CDR3 DNA follows: TGTGCCAGCAGCGAGGTCAGGGGGTATAATGAAAAACTGTTTTTT. It translates to CASSEVRGYNEKLFF.

Note on this clonotype: One end of the junction is discordant with germline, which a read error may explain. This chain joins TRBV19 and TRBJ1-6, with 8 positions matching TRBD1. Germline assignment: CDR1 LNHDA and CDR2 SQIVND (reference sequence). The CDR3 totals 13 residues. In nucleotides, the CDR3 is TGTGCCAGTAGTATGGGGACAGGTCCACCCCTCAACTTT. The encoded protein is CASSMGTGPPLNF.

Comment on this clonotype: One junction end disagrees with the germline gene, perhaps due to a read error. The gene calls are TRBV2 and TRBJ1-6, with 7 nucleotides matching TRBD1. CDR3 size: 13 residues. Germline V gene data show CDR1 as SNHLY and CDR2 as FYNNEI. Here the CDR3 reads CAERQGGDSPLNF. The CDR3 nucleotides are TGCGCCGAGAGACAGGGAGGAGATTCACCCCTCAACTTT.

Only a few counts were recorded for this clonotype. The chain has TRBV4-1 and TRBJ2-7; D call uncertain. This CDR3 comprises 14 residues. The germline CDR1 and CDR2 sequences are MGHRA and YSYEKL. Trimming took 0 bases from V and 3 from J, leaving 9 bases between them. CDR3 sequence: CASSQEGKGYEQYF. The CDR3 bases are TGCGCCAGCAGCCAAGAGGGAAAGGGCTACGAGCAGTACTTC.

The genes are TRBV6-4 and TRBJ2-1; 14 nucleotides agree with TRBD2. CDR1 and CDR2 (germline): MRHNA, SNTAGT. J lost 8 bases, V lost 0 bases, and 6 bases had no gene match. The CDR3 contains 17 residues. CDR3 in amino acids: CASSDSEGTSGGYEQFF. DNA of the CDR3: TGTGCCAGCAGTGACTCGGAGGGGACTAGCGGGGGTTATGAGCAGTTCTTC.